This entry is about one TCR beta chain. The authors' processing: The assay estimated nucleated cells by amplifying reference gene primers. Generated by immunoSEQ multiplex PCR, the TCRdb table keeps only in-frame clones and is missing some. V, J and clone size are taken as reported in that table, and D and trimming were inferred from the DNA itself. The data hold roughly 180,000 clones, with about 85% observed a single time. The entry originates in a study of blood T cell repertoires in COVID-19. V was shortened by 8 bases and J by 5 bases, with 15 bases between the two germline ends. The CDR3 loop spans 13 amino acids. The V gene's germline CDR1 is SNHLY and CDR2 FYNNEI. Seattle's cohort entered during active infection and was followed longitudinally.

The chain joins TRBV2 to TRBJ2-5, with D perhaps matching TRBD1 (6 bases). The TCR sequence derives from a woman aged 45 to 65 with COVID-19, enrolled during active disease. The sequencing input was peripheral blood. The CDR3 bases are TGTGCCAGCTCCACCCAGGGGTGGGAGACCCAGTACTTC. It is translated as CASSTQGWETQYF.